The T cell receptor (beta chain) described here comes from a study of T cells after somatic rescue of genetic block. Sequenced by immunoSEQ multiplex PCR; TCRdb stores in-frame clones only, minus some. Of over 10,000 clones listed, 74% are singletons. CDR1 and CDR2 (germline): LNHDA, SQIVND (reference sequence). The V gene lost 3 bases and the J gene lost 6 bases, with 15 bases spanning the gap. The CDR3 covers 15 residues. The source of this sequence is a boy aged 5-17 years. Material: peripheral blood mononuclear cells (PBMCs). The gene calls are TRBV19 and TRBJ1-5, with D maybe TRBD1 (5 bases). CDR3 nucleotides: TGTGCCAGTAGTATTCAGGGACGAGGAAGTCAGCCCCAGCATTTT. It encodes CASSIQGRGSQPQHF.